This T cell receptor beta chain was profiled in a study of cytomegalovirus exposure and HLA in healthy donors. It was with 60 Vbeta and 13 Jbeta primers that the PCR ran. Data came from immunoSEQ multiplex PCR; TCRdb stores just in-frame clones and leaves some out. The table records under 200,000 clones, approximately 80% of them present only once. This CDR3 region has 12 residues. The V end lost 3 bases, the J end lost 4 bases, and 4 bases lay between the germline ends. Germline V gives CDR1 SGHTA, CDR2 FQGNSA. The receptor was derived from a male donor in good health and CMV-seropositive. The specimen sequenced was PBMCs. The chain combines TRBV7-2 with TRBJ2-1, with no clear D. The CDR3 DNA sequence: TGTGCCAGCAGCTTCAGATACAATGAGCAGTTCTTC. It is translated as CASSFRYNEQFF.